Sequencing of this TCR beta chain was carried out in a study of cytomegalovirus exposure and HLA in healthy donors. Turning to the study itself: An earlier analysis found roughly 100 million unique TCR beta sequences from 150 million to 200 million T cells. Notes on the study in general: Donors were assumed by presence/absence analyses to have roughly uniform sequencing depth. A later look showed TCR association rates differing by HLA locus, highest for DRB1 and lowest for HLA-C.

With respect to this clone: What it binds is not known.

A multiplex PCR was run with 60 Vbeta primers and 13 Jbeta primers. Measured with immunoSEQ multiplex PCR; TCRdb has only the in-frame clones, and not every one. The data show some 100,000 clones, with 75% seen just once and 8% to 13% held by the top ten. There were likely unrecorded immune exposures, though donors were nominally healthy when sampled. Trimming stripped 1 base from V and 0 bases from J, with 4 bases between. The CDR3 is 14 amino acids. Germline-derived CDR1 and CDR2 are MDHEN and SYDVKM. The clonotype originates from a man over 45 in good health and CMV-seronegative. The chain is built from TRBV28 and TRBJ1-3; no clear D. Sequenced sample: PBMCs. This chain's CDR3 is CASSLSYSGNTIYF. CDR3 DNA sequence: TGTGCCAGCAGTTTATCGTACTCTGGAAACACCATATATTTT.